This T cell receptor beta chain stems from a study of early T cells in non-severe SARS-CoV-2 infection. Background on the study: Chains were unpaired, as sequencing was done on bulk RNA from unsorted whole blood. Broader study findings: Anti-spike CD8 responses were favored by VDJdb matching, which missed private and CD4 specificities.

The ends were cut back, 2 bases at V and 6 bases at J, with 8 bases in the middle. The germline gives CDR1 MNHEY, CDR2 SVGEGT. The CDR3 consists of 12 residues. This clonotype was detected a few times. Antigen specificity is unknown. Attachment of unique molecular identifiers to individual cDNA molecules was performed. A single record per CDR3 protein comes from TCRdb applying MiXCR to the 5' RACE reads. The table records fewer than 60,000 distinct CDR3 sequences, approximately 12% of them present only once. The material sequenced was whole blood. The rearrangement uses TRBV6-2 or TRBV6-3 and TRBJ2-7; D ambiguous. This clonotype was obtained from an adult who was a healthcare worker with PCR-confirmed SARS-CoV-2 infection or an uninfected control (not recorded which). CDR3 coding DNA: TGTGCCAGCAGTTACGTGGGATTCGAGCAGTACTTC. Its translation: CASSYVGFEQYF.